Presented here are 18 T cell receptor beta chains from one specimen sequenced in a study of blood T cell repertoires in COVID-19. Measured with immunoSEQ multiplex PCR; TCRdb has only the in-frame clones, and not every one. Of around 62,000 clones listed, 70% to 90% are singletons. Sequenced input: peripheral blood. The receptor set was obtained from a human donor in a cohort sampled during active COVID-19.

There are a few counts of this clone. The V and J genes are TRBV4-2 and TRBJ2-7; 8 nucleotides match TRBD2. The CDR3 is 15 residues long. CDR1 LGHNA and CDR2 YNFKEQ come from the germline V gene. The trim removed 5 bases at V and 3 bases at J, leaving 9 bases unmatched. CDR3 sequence: CASSERAGVRYEQYF. In DNA form, the CDR3 reads TGTGCCAGCAGCGAGCGAGCGGGAGTCCGCTACGAGCAGTACTTC.

This CDR3 reads CASSLLAGTYNEQFF. The CDR3 coding sequence is TGTGCCAGCAGTCTATTAGCGGGAACGTACAATGAGCAGTTCTTC. This chain connects TRBV28 to TRBJ2-1, with TRBD2 matching 8 bases. The CDR3 sequence is 15 residues long. J was trimmed by 4 bases and V by 5 bases; bases with no gene match: 7. Germline V gene data show CDR1 as MDHEN and CDR2 as SYDVKM. The full variable domain, its missing parts supplied by reference TRBV28 and TRBJ2-1, is DVKVTQSSRYLVKRTGEKVFLECVQDMDHENMFWYRQDPGLGLRLIYFSYDVKMKEKGDIPEGYSVSREKKERFSLILESASTNQTSMYLCASSLLAGTYNEQFFGPGTRLTVL.

This chain uses TRBV30 with TRBJ1-6, with D unclear. This CDR3 region has 12 residues. From germline, CDR1 is GTSNPN and CDR2 SVGIG (reference sequence). V gave up 5 bases and J gave up 10 bases, with 12 bases separating them. The CDR3 protein is CAWAGVGSPLHF. The CDR3 coding sequence is TGTGCCTGGGCCGGGGTCGGGTCACCCCTCCACTTT. The full variable domain, completed using reference TRBV30 and TRBJ1-6, is SQTIHQWPATLVQPVGSPLSLECTVEGTSNPNLYWYRQAAGRGLQLLFYSVGIGQISSEVPQNLSASRPQDRQFILSSKKLLLSDSGFYLCAWAGVGSPLHFGNGTRLTVT.

The chain combines TRBV15 with TRBJ1-6; D call uncertain. Trimming left V 4 bases short and J 6 bases short, with 7 bases between. The germline V gene encodes CDR1 LNHNV and CDR2 YYDKDF (reference sequence). The CDR3 is 13 residues long. The CDR3 DNA is TGTGCCACCAGCAAATTATCTAATTCACCCCTCCACTTT. Translation gives CATSKLSNSPLHF.

The V call is TRBV19, the J call TRBJ2-3, with 8 bases lining up with TRBD1. J was trimmed by 5 bases and V by 3 bases; bases with no gene match: 13. The CDR3 totals 17 residues. Germline CDR1 and CDR2: LNHDA and SQIVND (reference sequence). The CDR3 bases are TGTGCCAGTAGTATTCGCGGGGTCAGGGGGCAAAGAGATACGCAGTATTTT. Translation gives CASSIRGVRGQRDTQYF.

The J gene is TRBJ2-5, the V gene TRBV7-2, with D hard to call. The CDR3 runs 14 residues. Germline loops: CDR1 SGHTA, CDR2 FQGNSA. V was clipped by 1 base and J by 5 bases, with 11 bases between them. The CDR3 protein is CASSLVPHGETQYF. The DNA of the CDR3 is TGTGCCAGCAGCTTAGTACCCCACGGGGAGACCCAGTACTTC.

V and J are TRBV30 and TRBJ2-1; no clear D gene. V lost 1 base to trimming and J lost 3 bases, with 4 bases between them. This CDR3 is built from 12 residues. CDR1 is GTSNPN, CDR2 SVGIG, per germline (reference sequence). CDR3 sequence: CAWSGGYNEQFF. In nucleotides, the CDR3 is TGTGCCTGGAGTGGCGGCTACAATGAGCAGTTCTTC.

The chain links TRBV7-2 to TRBJ1-4; D gene uncertain. This CDR3 is 14 amino acids long. With 5 bases removed from V and 2 bases from J, the gap between germline ends came to 9 bases. Germline lookup yields CDR1 SGHTA and CDR2 FQGNSA. This chain's CDR3 is CASSLFGTNEKLFF. CDR3 bases: TGTGCCAGCAGCCTTTTCGGGACTAATGAAAAACTGTTTTTT.

The gene calls are TRBV2 and TRBJ1-1, with D tentatively TRBD1 (5 bases). The CDR3 covers 13 residues. V lost 6 bases and J lost 5, with 13 bases in between. The germline V gene has CDR1 SNHLY and CDR2 FYNNEI. Written as DNA, the CDR3 is TGTGCCAGCAGGGAGGGGACTAGGACTGAAGCTTTCTTT. Amino acid sequence: CASREGTRTEAFF.

The chain links TRBV7-9 to TRBJ2-7; TRBD1 matches 9 bases. The CDR3 has 14 residues. Germline trimming cut 4 bases from V and 3 bases from J; bases unmatched to any gene: 4. Per the germline V gene, CDR1 is SEHNR and CDR2 is FQNEAQ (reference sequence). The CDR3: CASSSRDRVYEQYF. CDR3 nucleotides: TGTGCCAGCAGCTCAAGGGACAGGGTCTACGAGCAGTACTTC.

The J gene is TRBJ1-2, the V gene TRBV7-2; D is possibly TRBD1 (5 bases). The CDR3 is 12 residues long. V dropped 1 base and J dropped 7 bases, with 7 bases sitting between them. Germline CDR1 and CDR2: SGHTA and FQGNSA. The CDR3 is CASSLGGGGYTF. The CDR3 DNA reads TGTGCCAGCAGCTTAGGGGGGGGTGGCTACACCTTC.

The chain couples TRBV5-4 to TRBJ2-7; TRBD1 matches at 7 bases. The length of the CDR3 is 14 residues. The germline V gene encodes CDR1 SGHNT and CDR2 YYREEE (reference sequence). Losses at the gene ends were 0 bases for V and 3 bases for J; bases not matched to a gene: 3. The CDR3 bases are TGTGCCAGCAGCTTGGGGGACAGAAACTACGAGCAGTACTTC. This translates into CASSLGDRNYEQYF.

V usage is TRBV7-2 and J usage is TRBJ2-7, with unresolved D. This CDR3 spans 13 amino acids. V was trimmed by 5 bases and J by 1 base, leaving 9 bases between them. Germline V CDR1 and CDR2: SGHTA, FQGNSA. CDR3 loop: CASSMTLSYEQYF. The CDR3 DNA sequence: TGTGCCAGCAGCATGACATTATCCTACGAGCAGTACTTC. Complete variable domain (other parts from reference TRBV7-2 and TRBJ2-7): GAGVSQSPSNKVTEKGKDVELRCDPISGHTALYWYRQSLGQGLEFLIYFQGNSAPDKSGLPSDRFSAERTGGSVSTLTIQRTQQEDSAVYLCASSMTLSYEQYFGPGTRLTVT.

V and J are TRBV4-1 and TRBJ1-2, with D perhaps matching TRBD1 (5 bases). The CDR3 sequence is 15 residues long. Per germline, CDR1 MGHRA and CDR2 YSYEKL. Trimming pared 3 bases from V and 7 bases from J, leaving 18 bases between. CDR3 region: CASSHVQGPGSGYTF. DNA for the CDR3: TGCGCCAGCAGCCACGTCCAGGGCCCCGGTTCTGGCTACACCTTC.

The V gene is TRBV10-3, the J gene TRBJ2-7; 11 bases align to TRBD2. The germline CDR1 and CDR2 sequences are ENHRY and SYGVKD. CDR3 length: 16 amino acids. V lost 4 bases and J lost 7; bases outside the gene matches: 12. CDR3 DNA: TGTGCCATCAGTGGCTTTATTACTAGCGGGGGAAGAGAGCAGTACTTC. Residues: CAISGFITSGGREQYF.

This chain connects TRBV7-9 to TRBJ2-7, with TRBD2 as a possible D gene (6 bases). V lost 6 bases, J lost 8 bases, and 17 bases lay in between. The CDR3 has 13 residues. Germline loops: CDR1 SEHNR, CDR2 FQNEAQ (reference sequence). CDR3 bases: TGTGCCAGCAGACCTAGCGAAAGGGTAAAGCAGTACTTC. This translates into CASRPSERVKQYF.

The chain has TRBV19 and TRBJ1-1, with D possibly being TRBD1 (6 bases). This CDR3 spans 12 amino acids. Trimming removed 5 bases from V and 4 bases from J, with 8 bases in between. In germline, CDR1 is LNHDA, CDR2 SQIVND (reference sequence). CDR3 in DNA: TGTGCCAGTAGTCCACAGGGCACTGAAGCTTTCTTT. It specifies CASSPQGTEAFF. Based on the CDR3 plus reference TRBV19 and TRBJ1-1, the full variable domain is DGGITQSPKYLFRKEGQNVTLSCEQNLNHDAMYWYRQDPGQGLRLIYYSQIVNDFQKGDIAEGYSVSREKKESFPLTVTSAQKNPTAFYLCASSPQGTEAFFGQGTRLTVV.

This rearrangement joins TRBV7-9 to TRBJ2-1; 11 nucleotides agree with TRBD1. The trim removed 3 bases at V and 7 bases at J, leaving 5 bases unmatched. Germline V gene sequence: CDR1 SEHNR, CDR2 FQNEAQ (reference sequence). This CDR3 region has 15 residues. In DNA, the CDR3 is TGTGCCAGCAGCTTCGGACAGGGGGCGTGGAATGAGCAGTTCTTC. The encoded protein is CASSFGQGAWNEQFF.